This TCR beta chain was retrieved from a study of human T cells and chemical hapten exposure. Within the library, unique molecular identifiers were attached to each individual cDNA molecule. Per the original data handling: Between roughly 20,000 and 700,000 TCRs appeared in each sample, and the median stood at about 93,000. One entry per CDR3 protein, called by TCRdb with MiXCR from the RACE reads. What appears here as the V and J calls and clone size reflects TCRdb's work, not the paper's. The data contain about 40,000 distinct CDR3 sequences, about 9.8% of them singletons. Overall study results and limits: Once DPC sensitization occurred, TCRs above 1 in 1000 frequency showed no change. Expanded TCRs produced significantly more large CDR3 similarity clusters than controls did.

Time point defined: patch test 2, 6 weeks after DPC sensitization. The treatment here: therapeutic diphenylcyclopropenone sensitization with weekly scalp DPC. This clonotype was detected many times. Its specificity is unknown. The source was whole blood, collected in connection with sensitization to the hapten diphenylcyclopropenone (DPC). The receptor comes from a woman in her 40s with alopecia areata. Some clones in this sample may be carry-over from other donors' samples.

The CDR3 reads CASSRTGGYGSPLHF. CDR3 in DNA: TGTGCCAGCAGCCGGACAGGGGGCTACGGTTCACCCCTCCACTTT. The gene calls are TRBV5-5 and TRBJ1-6, with TRBD1 matching 11 bases. CDR1 is SGHKS, CDR2 YYEKEE, per germline (reference sequence). The CDR3 is 15 residues long. V shed 4 bases and J 9 bases; nucleotides not matched to a gene: 6.